The clone carrying this T cell receptor beta chain was detected ten times or more. Its antigen is as yet unknown. The junction differs from germline at one of its ends, possibly a read error. The record originates from a study of response to subunit inactivated influenza vaccine. Overall study findings and caveats: New T cells are recruited in small numbers by each seasonal influenza vaccination, according to the authors' suggestion.

From germline, CDR1 is SGHTA and CDR2 FQGNSA. The CDR3 spans 11 residues. TCRdb re-called the RT-PCR reads through MiXCR, storing one row per CDR3 protein. The sample has 500,000 to 550,000 distinct CDR3 sequences, 7.5% to 8.5% seen once. This TCR was recovered from a man between 45 and 75 years old who received an inactivated influenza vaccine. The chain combines TRBV7-2 with TRBJ1-1; D unclear. The material sequenced was PBMCs from blood, taken about 24 months after vaccination. CDR3 DNA sequence: TGTGCCAGCACCCTAAGGACTGAGGCTTTCTTT. It encodes CASTLRTEAFF.